A single sample is the source of the 6 T cell receptor beta chains below, sequenced in a study of CD8 T cells in ankylosing spondylitis. The antigens of these receptors remain unknown. In TCRdb, the 5' RACE reads were re-called with MiXCR into one record per CDR3 protein. This table has about 390,000 distinct CDR3 sequences, 20% to 25% appearing once. Study observations and caveats: Blood of patients with ankylosing spondylitis appeared to be characterized by a TCR beta motif of several highly homologous variants.

Sequenced: blood, either unsorted or a sorted T cell fraction (not recorded which). The receptors were gathered from a male donor with ankylosing spondylitis.

The chain joins TRBV12-3 or TRBV12-4 to TRBJ1-2; D is unresolved. Trimming stripped 2 bases from V and 8 bases from J, with 15 bases between. The CDR3 consists of 14 residues. The CDR3 DNA sequence: TGTGCCAGCAGTTTAAGGCGCCGGGTCTTAGGCTACACCTTC. Translating it yields CASSLRRRVLGYTF.

The chain uses TRBV9 and TRBJ2-1; 12 bases are shared with TRBD2. Germline CDR1 and CDR2: SGDLS and YYNGEE. This CDR3 has 16 amino acids. The V gene end was trimmed by 3 bases and the J gene end by 3 bases; junction bases not matched to a gene: 4. CDR3 sequence reads: CASSAELAGGYNEQFF. CDR3 sequence (DNA): TGTGCCAGCAGCGCGGAACTAGCGGGAGGCTACAATGAGCAGTTCTTC.

This clonotype was counted ten times or more. The CDR3 here is CSVGQGNNEQFF. The CDR3 nucleotides are TGCAGCGTTGGACAGGGAAACAATGAGCAGTTCTTC. V usage is TRBV29-1 and J usage is TRBJ2-1, with 7 nucleotides matching TRBD1. This CDR3 has 12 residues. Germline V lookup: CDR1 SQVTM, CDR2 ANQGSEA. Germline trimming cut 4 bases from V and 5 bases from J; bases unmatched to any gene: 2.

This clonotype was observed a few times. The chain recombines TRBV4-1 with TRBJ2-1, with D tentatively TRBD2 (6 bases). With 0 bases removed from V and 0 bases from J, the gap between germline ends came to 15 bases. This CDR3 is built from 18 residues. CDR1 and CDR2 (germline): MGHRA, YSYEKL. The CDR3 is CASSQDLAGISSYNEQFF. The CDR3 nucleotides are TGCGCCAGCAGCCAAGATCTGGCGGGAATAAGCTCCTACAATGAGCAGTTCTTC.

The chain carries TRBV5-1 and TRBJ1-2; no definite D call. CDR1 is SGHRS, CDR2 YFSETQ, per germline. V was clipped by 0 bases and J by 4 bases, with 13 bases between them. CDR3 length: 15 residues. The CDR3 loop is CASSLAYRRTYGYTF. Here the CDR3 DNA reads TGCGCCAGCAGCTTGGCCTACAGACGAACCTATGGCTACACCTTC.

The V gene is TRBV6-1, the J gene TRBJ2-1; 7 bases map to TRBD1. The CDR3 is 14 amino acids. Unmatched junction bases numbered 12, after V lost 6 bases and J lost 10 bases. Germline V lookup: CDR1 MNHNS, CDR2 SASEGT. This CDR3 reads CASRDRVSIAEQFF. The CDR3, as DNA: TGTGCCAGCAGAGACAGGGTATCTATCGCGGAGCAGTTCTTC.